The present TCR beta chain was sequenced within a study of blood T cell repertoires in COVID-19. Background on the study: From the United States, Italy and Spain came samples of acute and convalescent COVID-19. T cells, B-cell-depleted T cells, or PBMCs supplied cDNA or gDNA.

Data came from immunoSEQ multiplex PCR; TCRdb stores just in-frame clones and leaves some out. The sample contains approximately 150,000 clones, 84% of which appear only once. The germline V gene encodes CDR1 LGHDT and CDR2 YNNKEL (reference sequence). This CDR3 spans 13 amino acids. V was shortened by 4 bases and J by 6 bases, with 9 bases between the two germline ends. The chain employs TRBV3-1 (or the pseudogene TRBV3-2) and TRBJ2-2; D is uncertain. The specimen sequenced was peripheral blood. This receptor was identified in a man aged 65 to 85 with acute or convalescent COVID-19. CDR3 bases: TGTGCCAGCAGCCTGGCCCCTCCCGGGGAGCTGTTTTTT. Translated: CASSLAPPGELFF.